This T cell receptor beta chain was sequenced for a study of Graves' ophthalmopathy and Graves' hyperthyroidism. Study-wide results and limits: Also, most clonotypes expanded in the thyroid above 0.001 frequency appeared in blood.

Amplification of the TCR beta CDR3 regions used RNA transcripts (as template). An opening RT-PCR round employed HTBI primers and preceded a second-round multiplex PCR. TCRdb analysed the multiplex PCR reads with MiXCR anew, one entry per CDR3 protein. Counted here are over a million distinct CDR3 sequences, about 35% occurring once; the ten biggest clones make up 8.5% to 14%. Trimming removed 0 bases from V and 6 bases from J, with 6 bases in between. This CDR3 region has 13 residues. The germline gives CDR1 ENHRY, CDR2 SYGVKD. The sample holds many counts of this clonotype. Its antigen is unidentified.

The sequenced material came from peripheral blood or thyroid tissue (not recorded which). This receptor was taken from an adult man with Graves' hyperthyroidism. J is TRBJ1-5 and V is TRBV10-3; no reliable D call. The CDR3 region is CAISESRTQPQHF. The CDR3 DNA sequence: TGTGCCATCAGTGAGTCACGGACTCAGCCCCAGCATTTT.